This TCR beta chain was sequenced for a study of T cell repertoires in cytomegalovirus infection. With respect to this clonotype: The target antigen is unknown.

TCRdb ran MiXCR on the reads and lists one entry per CDR3 protein. The sample carries around 78,000 distinct CDR3 sequences, 40% recorded once. Germline values: CDR1 SGHVT, CDR2 SQSDAQ. The germline V and J ends were trimmed by 4 bases and 1 base, with 11 bases remaining between them. The length of the CDR3 is 15 residues. Sequencing was performed on CD8+ T cells from cultured PBMCs, taken from culture after CMV antigen stimulation. This clonotype was obtained from a human donor in good health (CMV status not recorded). Some clones in this sample may be carry-over from other donors' samples. V usage is TRBV7-4 and J usage is TRBJ1-5; D remains unclear. CDR3 DNA: TGTGCCAGCAGCTCTGGGCGAGGGAGCAATCAGCCCCAGCATTTT. Amino acids: CASSSGRGSNQPQHF. The variable domain in full, with the rest retrieved from reference TRBV7-4 and TRBJ1-5, is GAGVSQSPRYKVAKRGRDVALRCDSISGHVTLYWYRQTLGQGSEVLTYSQSDAQRDKSGRPSGRFSAERPERSVSTLKIQRTEQGDSAVYLCASSSGRGSNQPQHFGDGTRLSIL.